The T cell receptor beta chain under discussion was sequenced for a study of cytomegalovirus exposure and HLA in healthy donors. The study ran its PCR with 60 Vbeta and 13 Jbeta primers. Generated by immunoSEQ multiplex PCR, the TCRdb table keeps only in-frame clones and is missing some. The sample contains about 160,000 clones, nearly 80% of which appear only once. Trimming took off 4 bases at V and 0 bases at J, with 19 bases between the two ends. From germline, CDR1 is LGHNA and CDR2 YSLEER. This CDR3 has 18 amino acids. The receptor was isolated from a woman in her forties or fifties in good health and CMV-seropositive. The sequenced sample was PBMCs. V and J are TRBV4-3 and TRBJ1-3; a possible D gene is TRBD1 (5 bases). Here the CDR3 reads CASSLGLSGTYSGNTIYF. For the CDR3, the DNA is TGCGCCAGCAGCCTCGGCCTATCGGGGACTTACTCTGGAAACACCATATATTTT.